The 8 T cell receptor beta chains presented below share a single source sample, sequenced in a study of blood T cell repertoires in COVID-19. TCRdb's copy holds only in-frame clones and misses some; the assay was immunoSEQ multiplex PCR. The sample records 150,000 to 180,000 clones, 75% to 80% being singletons. The sample was peripheral blood. All receptors derive from a man at least 80 years old with acute or convalescent COVID-19.

This clone was found once. The chain links TRBV5-1 to TRBJ2-3; 8 bases agree with TRBD2. Trimming at V came to 4 bases and at J to 6 bases, leaving 10 bases not matched to a gene. Looked up from germline, CDR1 is SGHRS and CDR2 is YFSETQ. The CDR3 has 15 amino acids. The CDR3 region has the DNA TGCGCCAGCAGCCTGGGGTCCCAGCGGGGGGATACGCAGTATTTT. Protein: CASSLGSQRGDTQYF.

The genes are TRBV6-1 and TRBJ2-5; D unresolved. The CDR3 extends over 16 amino acids. Germline V lookup: CDR1 MNHNS, CDR2 SASEGT. Trimming pared 2 bases from V and 7 bases from J, leaving 20 bases between. In DNA, the CDR3 is TGTGCCAGCAGTGAATTTGTCAGCTTAGTTTCGGGGACCCAGTACTTC. Translation gives CASSEFVSLVSGTQYF.

The V and J genes are TRBV19 and TRBJ2-2, with 7 nucleotides matching TRBD1. Germline-derived CDR1 and CDR2 are LNHDA and SQIVND (reference sequence). The V gene end was trimmed by 3 bases and the J gene end by 5 bases; junction bases not matched to a gene: 6. The CDR3 covers 15 residues. CDR3 residues: CASSMKGAGTGELFF. The CDR3 bases are TGTGCCAGTAGTATGAAGGGGGCTGGAACCGGGGAGCTGTTTTTT.

Concerning this clone itself: Different DNA sequences within this sample yield the same CDR3. The CDR3 DNA is TGCGCCAGCAGCGGAGGGACAGGGGGAACTGAAGCTTTCTTT. As protein: CASSGGTGGTEAFF. The V and J genes are TRBV5-1 and TRBJ1-1; TRBD1 matches 11 bases. The germline V gene has CDR1 SGHRS and CDR2 YFSETQ. J was trimmed by 5 bases and V by 4 bases; bases with no gene match: 4. The CDR3 consists of 14 residues. The whole variable domain, filled in from reference TRBV5-1 and TRBJ1-1, reads KAGVTQTPRYLIKTRGQQVTLSCSPISGHRSVSWYQQTPGQGLQFLFEYFSETQRNKGNFPGRFSGRQFSNSRSEMNVSTLELGDSALYLCASSGGTGGTEAFFGQGTRLTVV.

The rearrangement links TRBV3-1 (or the pseudogene TRBV3-2) to TRBJ1-6; D unclear. Germline V gives CDR1 LGHDT, CDR2 YNNKEL (reference sequence). CDR3 length: 14 amino acids. V lost 1 base to trimming and J lost 14 bases, with 15 bases between them. CDR3 residues: CASSQGRHSLALHF. In nucleotides, the CDR3 is TGTGCCAGCAGCCAAGGGAGGCACTCCCTTGCCCTCCACTTT.

The chain is built from TRBV5-4 and TRBJ2-1; 9 bases match TRBD1. The ends lost 3 bases at V and 8 bases at J; junction bases unmatched: 6. Looked up from germline, CDR1 is SGHNT and CDR2 is YYREEE (reference sequence). The CDR3 is 14 residues long. The CDR3 region has the DNA TGTGCCAGCAGCTCCGGGACAGGGAGGCATGAGCAGTTCTTC. Its translation: CASSSGTGRHEQFF. The full variable domain, rest sourced from reference TRBV5-4 and TRBJ2-1, is ETGVTQSPTHLIKTRGQQVTLRCSSQSGHNTVSWYQQALGQGPQFIFQYYREEENGRGNFPPRFSGLQFPNYSSELNVNALELDDSALYLCASSSGTGRHEQFFGPGTRLTVL.

The chain carries TRBV19 and TRBJ2-2, with 7 bases lining up with TRBD1. Germline V gives CDR1 LNHDA, CDR2 SQIVND (reference sequence). V trimming: 5 bases; J trimming: 7 bases; junction bases outside the gene matches: 7. The CDR3 loop spans 14 amino acids. CDR3: CASSAQGWGGELFF. The DNA of the CDR3 is TGTGCCAGTAGTGCACAGGGGTGGGGCGGGGAGCTGTTTTTT. Complete variable domain (other parts from reference TRBV19 and TRBJ2-2): DGGITQSPKYLFRKEGQNVTLSCEQNLNHDAMYWYRQDPGQGLRLIYYSQIVNDFQKGDIAEGYSVSREKKESFPLTVTSAQKNPTAFYLCASSAQGWGGELFFGEGSRLTVL.

J is TRBJ1-1 and V is TRBV10-3; 7 nucleotides agree with TRBD1. Germline V gene data show CDR1 as ENHRY and CDR2 as SYGVKD. V dropped 7 bases and J dropped 1; count of bases not matched to a gene: 3. The CDR3 covers 13 residues. The CDR3: CAIKGQTNTEAFF. The CDR3 bases are TGTGCCATCAAGGGACAGACGAACACTGAAGCTTTCTTT.